These T cell receptor beta chains were read from a single sample in a study of glioma-infiltrating T cells after dendritic cell vaccination. Some clones are missing from TCRdb's copy, which holds only in-frame ones; the method was immunoSEQ multiplex PCR. The table has around 67,000 clones, about four fifths seen once. Sequencing used blood, obtained before dendritic cell vaccination. The receptor set was obtained from a human donor with glioblastoma. Both conserved end residues are part of each CDR3. D genes are given only for firm matches. Clone size is shown for a subset of rows, as once, few, many or a class of expanded clone.

>TRBV29-1|TRBJ1-3|once|.
TGCAGCGTTGAAGTTTTCGACACGGACTCTGGAAACACCATATATTTT
CSVEVFDTDSGNTIYF
>TRBV5-1|TRBJ1-5|.|.
TGCGCCAGCAGCGCAGGGGAAGGGGGCAATCAGCCCCAGCATTTT
CASSAGEGGNQPQHF
>TRBV4-3|TRBJ2-1|once|.
TGCGCCAGCAGCCGTAACAGGGACCTTACCTACAATGAGCAGTTCTTC
CASSRNRDLTYNEQFF
>TRBV5-1|TRBJ2-7|.|.
TGCGCCAGCAGCTTGGAAAGGACAGCTAAAAATTCCTACGAGCAGTACTTC
CASSLERTAKNSYEQYF
>TRBV27|TRBJ1-6|once|.
TGTGCCAGCAGTTTCGTTAATTCACCCCTCCACTTT
CASSFVNSPLHF
>TRBV10-2|TRBJ2-2|.|TRBD1
TGCGCCAGCCCTCGACAGGGGAACACCGGGGAGCTGTTTTTT
CASPRQGNTGELFF
>TRBV5-4|TRBJ1-4|.|.
TGTGCCAGCAGCCGCGACACCAGGCTTGGAGGGGAAAAACTGTTTTTT
CASSRDTRLGGEKLFF
>TRBV25-1|TRBJ2-5|.|TRBD1
TGTGCCAGCAGTGAATGGCAGGGGGCATCTAAAACCCAGTACTTC
CASSEWQGASKTQYF
>TRBV11-1|TRBJ1-1|.|.
TGTGCCAGCACCCCCTCGGGGGACACTGAAGCTTTCTTT
CASTPSGDTEAFF
>TRBV6-5|TRBJ1-1|.|.
TGTGCCAGCAGTTACTACAGGGATACTGAAGCTTTCTTT
CASSYYRDTEAFF
>TRBV7-9|TRBJ2-5|.|.
TGTGCCAGCGTCCAAGGGGACCAAGAGACCCAGTACTTC
CASVQGDQETQYF
>TRBV5-1|TRBJ2-5|few|TRBD1
TGCGCCAGCAGCTCATTACCCGGGACAGAGGAAGAGACCCAGTACTTC
CASSSLPGTEEETQYF
>TRBV5-6|TRBJ1-2|.|TRBD1
TGTGCCAGCAGCACCGGACAGGGGGCCGCCTATGGCTACACCTTC
CASSTGQGAAYGYTF
>TRBV7-6|TRBJ2-7|.|TRBD2
TGTGCCAGCAGCTTATACGGGGGGACCTCCTACGAGCAGTACTTC
CASSLYGGTSYEQYF
>TRBV5-1|TRBJ1-1|.|TRBD1
TGCGCCAGCAGCGAGCAGACAGGGGAGAACACTGAAGCTTTCTTT
CASSEQTGENTEAFF
>TRBV4-1|TRBJ2-1|.|.
TGCGCCAGCAGCCAGAGACTCAGGACAGAACGGGTGGATGAGCAGTTCTTC
CASSQRLRTERVDEQFF
>TRBV7-8|TRBJ1-3|.|TRBD1
TGTGCCAGCAGCTCAGCGACAGGGGGAGTCTCTGGAAACACCATATATTTT
CASSSATGGVSGNTIYF
>TRBV27|TRBJ2-1|.|TRBD2
TGTGCCAGCAGTTCTTGGACTAGCGGGGGTCATGAGCAGTTCTTC
CASSSWTSGGHEQFF
>TRBV4-1|TRBJ1-1|.|TRBD1
TGCGCCAGCAGCCAGGGGACAGGGAGAGGCACTGAAGCTTTCTTT
CASSQGTGRGTEAFF
>TRBV19|TRBJ2-1|once|TRBD2
TGTGCCAGTAGTCTTAGCGGGGGGATATACAATGAGCAGTTCTTC
CASSLSGGIYNEQFF
>TRBV15|TRBJ2-1|.|.
TGTGCCACCAGCGTGGGCGGGATTAACTACAATGAGCAGTTCTTC
CATSVGGINYNEQFF
>TRBV7-9|TRBJ1-1|.|.
TGTGCCAGCAGCCAATTAGCGTCTGAAGCTTTCTTT
CASSQLASEAFF
>TRBV7-9|TRBJ2-1|once|.
TGTGCCAGCAGCTTTAACTCGAATGAGCAGTTCTTC
CASSFNSNEQFF
>TRBV9|TRBJ2-7|.|TRBD2
TGTGCCAGCAGCCCAGGACTAGCGGGGGGGCTTACCTACGAGCAGTACTTC
CASSPGLAGGLTYEQYF
>TRBV6-1|TRBJ1-5|.|.
TGTGCCAGCCGGACAGCCCCTTATAGCAATCAGCCCCAGCATTTT
CASRTAPYSNQPQHF